These T cell receptor beta chains were read from a single sample in a study of T cell responses to AZD1222 COVID-19 vaccine. Some clones are missing from TCRdb's copy, which holds only in-frame ones; the method was immunoSEQ multiplex PCR. The table has about 140,000 clones, around 90% seen once; the top ten hold 5% to 6.5%. Sample: peripheral blood, taken on day 0 of AZD1222 vaccination. Every receptor here comes from an adult in good health. Both conserved end residues are part of each CDR3. D genes are given only for firm matches. Only some rows state a clone size, as once, few, many or a class for expanded clones.

J: TRBJ1-5; size: NA; D: NA; V: TRBV5-6; CDR3: CASSQWTAGQPQHF; DNA: TGTGCCAGCAGCCAATGGACCGCCGGCCAGCCCCAGCATTTT
J: TRBJ2-5; size: few; D: NA; V: TRBV14; CDR3: CASSQDTARETQYF; DNA: TGTGCCAGCAGCCAAGATACGGCAAGAGAGACCCAGTACTTC
J: TRBJ2-2; size: NA; D: TRBD1; V: TRBV7-9; CDR3: CASTHSGGTGELFF; DNA: TGTGCCAGCACCCACTCAGGGGGCACCGGGGAGCTGTTTTTT
J: TRBJ2-4; size: NA; D: NA; V: TRBV14; CDR3: CASSQVKQGGAKNIQYF; DNA: TGTGCCAGCAGCCAAGTTAAGCAGGGCGGAGCCAAAAACATTCAGTACTTC
J: TRBJ2-1; size: NA; D: TRBD1; V: TRBV25-1; CDR3: CATKGQLQYNEQFF; DNA: TGTGCCACAAAGGGACAGCTTCAATACAATGAGCAGTTCTTC
J: TRBJ2-7; size: NA; D: TRBD2; V: TRBV5-6; CDR3: CASSTGTSGLGEQYF; DNA: TGTGCCAGCAGCACGGGGACTAGCGGGTTGGGCGAGCAGTACTTC
J: TRBJ2-5; size: NA; D: NA; V: TRBV28; CDR3: CAGGVTRGQPPETQYF; DNA: TGTGCCGGGGGGGTTACTCGGGGACAGCCCCCAGAGACCCAGTACTTC
J: TRBJ2-1; size: NA; D: NA; V: TRBV29-1; CDR3: CSVEKGGSGNEQFF; DNA: TGCAGCGTTGAAAAAGGAGGTTCAGGGAATGAGCAGTTCTTC
J: TRBJ2-3; size: NA; D: NA; V: TRBV15; CDR3: CATSRDGSFTGPRTDTQYF; DNA: TGTGCCACCAGCAGAGATGGTAGTTTCACGGGGCCCCGCACAGATACGCAGTATTTT
J: TRBJ1-5; size: once; D: NA; V: TRBV19; CDR3: CASTRRNSNQPQHF; DNA: TGTGCCAGTACACGGCGGAATAGCAATCAGCCCCAGCATTTT
J: TRBJ2-7; size: NA; D: TRBD2; V: TRBV7-9; CDR3: CASSLPGTSPSYEQYF; DNA: TGTGCCAGCAGCTTACCCGGGACTAGCCCTTCTTACGAGCAGTACTTC
J: TRBJ1-1; size: once; D: NA; V: TRBV11-1; CDR3: CASSPSPADTEAFF; DNA: TGTGCCAGCAGCCCGAGCCCGGCGGACACTGAAGCTTTCTTT
J: TRBJ2-1; size: NA; D: NA; V: TRBV18; CDR3: CASSPEALSYNEQFF; DNA: TGTGCCAGCTCACCCGAGGCTTTATCCTACAATGAGCAGTTCTTC
J: TRBJ2-2; size: NA; D: NA; V: TRBV4-1; CDR3: CASSQQPELGRELFF; DNA: TGCGCCAGCAGCCAGCAGCCAGAACTGGGTAGGGAGCTGTTTTTT
J: TRBJ2-3; size: NA; D: TRBD2; V: TRBV7-3; CDR3: CASSLQAGGKDTQYF; DNA: TGTGCCAGCAGCTTACAAGCGGGAGGAAAAGATACGCAGTATTTT
J: TRBJ1-2; size: NA; D: TRBD1; V: TRBV6-2/TRBV6-3; CDR3: CASSSPGGGNYGYTF; DNA: TGTGCCAGCAGTTCTCCAGGGGGAGGAAACTATGGCTACACCTTC
J: TRBJ1-2; size: NA; D: NA; V: TRBV19; CDR3: CASSMRTVSRGLYGYTF; DNA: TGTGCCAGTAGTATGAGGACAGTCTCACGGGGGCTCTATGGCTACACCTTC
J: TRBJ1-1; size: NA; D: TRBD1; V: TRBV5-4; CDR3: CASSGPGQGGPEAFF; DNA: TGTGCCAGCAGCGGGCCGGGACAGGGGGGCCCTGAAGCTTTCTTT
J: TRBJ2-1; size: NA; D: TRBD2; V: TRBV7-2; CDR3: CASSFRGGSMNEQFF; DNA: TGTGCCAGCAGCTTTAGGGGCGGGAGTATGAATGAGCAGTTCTTC
J: TRBJ2-3; size: NA; D: TRBD1; V: TRBV3-1/TRBV3-2; CDR3: CASSQDEDRGPTDTQYF; DNA: TGTGCCAGCAGCCAAGATGAGGACAGGGGGCCGACAGATACGCAGTATTTT
J: TRBJ1-2; size: NA; D: NA; V: TRBV7-2; CDR3: CASNPPGRSYGYTF; DNA: TGTGCCAGCAACCCCCCGGGGCGGTCCTATGGCTACACCTTC
J: TRBJ2-2; size: NA; D: TRBD1; V: TRBV11-2; CDR3: CASSLSTGPNTGELFF; DNA: TGTGCCAGCAGCTTATCGACAGGGCCGAACACCGGGGAGCTGTTTTTT
J: TRBJ1-2; size: NA; D: TRBD1; V: TRBV5-4; CDR3: CASSPPLIMTGEGGYTF; DNA: TGTGCCAGCAGCCCACCGCTAATCATGACAGGGGAGGGGGGCTACACCTTC
J: TRBJ2-1; size: NA; D: NA; V: TRBV7-2; CDR3: CASSLALAEQFF; DNA: TGTGCCAGCAGCTTAGCGCTAGCGGAGCAGTTCTTC
J: TRBJ1-2; size: once; D: NA; V: TRBV6-5; CDR3: CASVGGDNYGYTF; DNA: TGTGCCAGCGTCGGAGGTGACAACTATGGCTACACCTTC
J: TRBJ2-5; size: NA; D: NA; V: TRBV3-1/TRBV3-2; CDR3: CASSATSRQTQYF; DNA: TGTGCCAGCAGCGCAACTAGTAGGCAGACCCAGTACTTC
J: TRBJ1-1; size: NA; D: NA; V: TRBV25-1; CDR3: CASSEWGGVKAFF; DNA: TGTGCCAGCAGTGAGTGGGGAGGGGTTAAAGCTTTCTTT
J: TRBJ1-2; size: NA; D: TRBD1; V: TRBV29-1; CDR3: CSVLEGTGNGYTF; DNA: TGCAGCGTACTTGAAGGGACAGGGAATGGCTACACCTTC
J: TRBJ2-1; size: few; D: TRBD2; V: TRBV11-2; CDR3: CASSQPSGPGYNEQFF; DNA: TGTGCCAGCAGCCAACCTAGCGGCCCGGGCTACAATGAGCAGTTCTTC
J: TRBJ1-1; size: NA; D: NA; V: TRBV27; CDR3: CASSMNRVKSTEAFF; DNA: TGTGCCAGCAGTATGAACAGGGTCAAGAGCACTGAAGCTTTCTTT
J: TRBJ2-1; size: NA; D: NA; V: TRBV12-3/TRBV12-4; CDR3: CASSLGGVNEQFF; DNA: TGTGCCAGCAGTTTAGGCGGGGTCAATGAGCAGTTCTTC
J: TRBJ2-1; size: NA; D: NA; V: TRBV4-3; CDR3: CASSQDRWYNEQFF; DNA: TGCGCCAGCAGCCAAGATCGCTGGTACAATGAGCAGTTCTTC
J: TRBJ2-7; size: NA; D: NA; V: TRBV7-2; CDR3: CASSSLSGTPSYEQYF; DNA: TGTGCCAGCAGCTCCCTTAGTGGAACACCAAGCTACGAGCAGTACTTC
J: TRBJ1-1; size: NA; D: NA; V: TRBV6-5; CDR3: CASSYRGLRTEAFF; DNA: TGTGCCAGCAGTTACAGGGGCTTGCGGACTGAAGCTTTCTTT
J: TRBJ1-1; size: NA; D: NA; V: TRBV6-5; CDR3: CASSPRRSNTEAFF; DNA: TGTGCCAGCAGTCCCAGGAGATCGAACACTGAAGCTTTCTTT
J: TRBJ2-3; size: once; D: TRBD2; V: TRBV27; CDR3: CASSLRTSGNTDTQYF; DNA: TGTGCCAGCAGTCTCCGGACTAGCGGGAACACAGATACGCAGTATTTT
J: TRBJ2-3; size: NA; D: TRBD2; V: TRBV2; CDR3: CASSRLAGGPDTQYF; DNA: TGTGCCAGCAGCCGGCTAGCGGGAGGGCCAGATACGCAGTATTTT
J: TRBJ2-7; size: NA; D: TRBD2; V: TRBV27; CDR3: CASSPSRRGGYEQYF; DNA: TGTGCCAGCAGTCCCTCCCGACGCGGGGGGTACGAGCAGTACTTC
J: TRBJ2-1; size: NA; D: TRBD2; V: TRBV4-3; CDR3: CASSQDPAGTYNEQFF; DNA: TGCGCCAGCAGCCAAGACCCAGCGGGAACCTACAATGAGCAGTTCTTC
J: TRBJ2-1; size: NA; D: TRBD2; V: TRBV5-4; CDR3: CASSFLRGRAANNEQFF; DNA: TGTGCCAGCAGCTTCCTCCGCGGGAGGGCCGCAAACAATGAGCAGTTCTTC
J: TRBJ2-1; size: NA; D: TRBD2; V: TRBV27; CDR3: CASSPPHARLAGRNEQFF; DNA: TGTGCCAGCAGTCCTCCACACGCGAGACTAGCGGGACGCAATGAGCAGTTCTTC
J: TRBJ1-3; size: NA; D: NA; V: TRBV18; CDR3: CASSHGAQGSGNTIYF; DNA: TGTGCCAGCTCACACGGGGCACAGGGTTCTGGAAACACCATATATTTT
J: TRBJ1-6; size: NA; D: NA; V: TRBV18; CDR3: CASSPTGTPNSPLHF; DNA: TGTGCCAGCTCCCCCACTGGGACTCCCAATTCACCCCTCCACTTT
J: TRBJ2-2; size: NA; D: NA; V: TRBV6-2/TRBV6-3; CDR3: CASRPTGTVKVLADYTGELFF; DNA: TGTGCCAGCAGACCTACCGGGACAGTGAAGGTTCTAGCGGACTACACCGGGGAGCTGTTTTTT
J: TRBJ1-1; size: NA; D: NA; V: TRBV28; CDR3: CASSPPQLGPEAFF; DNA: TGTGCCAGCAGCCCCCCGCAGTTAGGCCCTGAAGCTTTCTTT